One and the same sample provided the 20 T cell receptor beta chains below, sequenced in a study of blood T cell repertoires in COVID-19. Generated by immunoSEQ multiplex PCR, the TCRdb table keeps only in-frame clones and is missing some. This sample has about 120,000 clones, with 80% to 90% found just once. Material: peripheral blood. These TCRs come from a woman in her forties or fifties with acute or convalescent COVID-19.

The chain joins TRBV7-9 to TRBJ2-7; 10 positions agree with TRBD1. The CDR3 loop spans 14 amino acids. Germline CDR1 is SEHNR and CDR2 is FQNEAQ (reference sequence). J was trimmed by 5 bases and V by 5 bases; bases with no gene match: 6. The chain's CDR3 is CASSLGQGGHEQYF. The CDR3 bases are TGTGCCAGCAGCCTTGGACAGGGGGGTCACGAGCAGTACTTC.

The V call is TRBV5-6, the J call TRBJ1-1; TRBD1 is a possible D gene (5 bases). The CDR3 consists of 14 residues. The V and J ends lost 0 bases and 1 base respectively, with 7 bases between them. The germline gives CDR1 SGHDT, CDR2 YYEEEE. The CDR3 here is CASSLGQKNTEAFF. The CDR3 nucleotides are TGTGCCAGCAGCTTGGGACAGAAGAACACTGAAGCTTTCTTT.

This clone was counted once. The gene calls are TRBV7-2 and TRBJ1-2; D unresolved. The CDR3 has 15 amino acids. The ends were cut back, 0 bases at V and 4 bases at J, with 12 bases in the middle. Germline CDR1 and CDR2: SGHTA and FQGNSA. The chain's CDR3 is CASSLAEGVGYGYTF. The CDR3, as DNA: TGTGCCAGCAGCTTAGCAGAGGGAGTGGGCTATGGCTACACCTTC. The variable domain in full, with the rest retrieved from reference TRBV7-2 and TRBJ1-2, is GAGVSQSPSNKVTEKGKDVELRCDPISGHTALYWYRQSLGQGLEFLIYFQGNSAPDKSGLPSDRFSAERTGGSVSTLTIQRTQQEDSAVYLCASSLAEGVGYGYTFGSGTRLTVV.

The chain uses TRBV6-2 or TRBV6-3 and TRBJ2-1, with 15 bases matching TRBD2. The junction had 8 bases not matched to a gene; V was cut back by 6 bases and J by 5 bases. From germline, CDR1 is MNHEY and CDR2 SVGEGT. The CDR3 has 17 residues. The CDR3 DNA reads as TGTGCCAGCAGCCGTGGACTAGCGGGGGGGCCTGACAATGAGCAGTTCTTC. This encodes CASSRGLAGGPDNEQFF.

The rearrangement links TRBV19 to TRBJ1-2, with D uncertain. V lost 2 bases and J lost 4, with 14 bases in between. Germline CDR1 and CDR2: LNHDA and SQIVND (reference sequence). This CDR3 has 15 amino acids. The CDR3 DNA reads TGTGCCAGTAGTATACCTCCCCAGGACTTCTATGGCTACACCTTC. This sequence encodes CASSIPPQDFYGYTF.

The J gene is TRBJ2-7, the V gene TRBV3-1 (or the pseudogene TRBV3-2), with a possible D match to TRBD2 (5 bases). The CDR3 extends over 14 amino acids. The V and J ends lost 4 bases and 2 bases respectively, with 12 bases between them. Germline-derived CDR1 and CDR2 are LGHDT and YNNKEL (reference sequence). In DNA, the CDR3 is TGTGCCAGCAGCCCCGGTTCACTAGCCTACGAGCAGTACTTC. It translates to CASSPGSLAYEQYF.

The chain joins TRBV5-4 to TRBJ2-5, with 11 bases matching TRBD2. With V trimmed by 4 bases and J by 6 bases, 11 bases remained unmatched. The CDR3 sequence is 16 residues long. Per germline, CDR1 SGHNT and CDR2 YYREEE (reference sequence). CDR3 nucleotides: TGTGCCAGCAGCAGGAACATAGCGGGAGGGGTGCAGACCCAGTACTTC. Residues: CASSRNIAGGVQTQYF.

V and J are TRBV19 and TRBJ2-3; perhaps TRBD2 as D (7 bases). Trimming removed 0 bases from V and 3 bases from J, with 16 bases in between. This CDR3 region has 17 residues. CDR1 LNHDA and CDR2 SQIVND come from the germline V gene (reference sequence). CDR3 in DNA: TGTGCCAGTAGTATAGATCTCGGGGGGCTGGGAACAGATACGCAGTATTTT. Amino acids: CASSIDLGGLGTDTQYF.

This chain links TRBV19 with TRBJ1-1; unclear D gene. Per the germline V gene, CDR1 is LNHDA and CDR2 is SQIVND (reference sequence). This CDR3 has 13 amino acids. The germline V and J ends were trimmed by 1 base and 1 base, with 4 bases remaining between them. In nucleotides, the CDR3 is TGTGCCAGTAGTATAGGACAGAACACTGAAGCTTTCTTT. Residues: CASSIGQNTEAFF.

This chain connects TRBV4-3 to TRBJ2-7; 7 bases line up with TRBD2. The CDR3 loop spans 16 amino acids. V lost 1 base and J lost 4; bases outside the gene matches: 10. Per the germline V gene, CDR1 is LGHNA and CDR2 is YSLEER. Written as DNA, the CDR3 is TGCGCCAGCAGCCAAGGTCATGGGGGGGGTCTGTACGAGCAGTACTTC. Translation gives CASSQGHGGGLYEQYF.

This chain connects TRBV6-4 to TRBJ2-7, with a weak D call TRBD2 (6 bases). Germline CDR1 MRHNA, CDR2 SNTAGT. V was cut by 6 bases and J by 7 bases, with 22 bases left in between. The CDR3 loop spans 15 amino acids. The CDR3 nucleotides read TGTGCCAGCAGGGAAAAACCGGGACTTCCCATGGAGCAGTACTTC. Translation gives CASREKPGLPMEQYF.

The chain carries TRBV7-9 and TRBJ1-4; possible D gene TRBD1, 5 bases. This CDR3 is 14 amino acids long. V shed 5 bases and J shed 3 bases, with 10 bases lying between them. CDR1 and CDR2 (germline): SEHNR, FQNEAQ (reference sequence). The CDR3 protein is CASSRDLPNEKLFF. CDR3 coding DNA: TGTGCCAGCAGCCGGGACTTACCTAATGAAAAACTGTTTTTT.

The chain uses TRBV3-1 (or the pseudogene TRBV3-2) and TRBJ1-3; D is perhaps TRBD1 (6 bases). The CDR3 spans 16 residues. Per germline, CDR1 LGHDT and CDR2 YNNKEL (reference sequence). The V end lost 6 bases, the J end lost 0 bases, and 15 bases lay between the germline ends. The CDR3 sequence is CASSLWGTNSGNTIYF. CDR3 coding DNA: TGTGCCAGCAGTCTTTGGGGGACAAACTCTGGAAACACCATATATTTT.

The V and J genes are TRBV12-5 and TRBJ2-5; no clear D gene. Germline CDR1 reads LGHNT; CDR2 reads FRNRAP. The V and J ends lost 2 bases and 7 bases respectively, with 8 bases between them. This CDR3 spans 12 amino acids. The CDR3 spells CASGLTLGTQYF. CDR3 DNA sequence: TGTGCTAGTGGTTTGACCCTCGGGACCCAGTACTTC.

The chain recombines TRBV7-2 with TRBJ2-7; 11 bases agree with TRBD2. With 5 bases clipped from V and 6 bases from J, the junction kept 6 bases outside the gene matches. Germline V CDR1 and CDR2: SGHTA, FQGNSA. The CDR3 is 14 amino acids. CDR3 region: CASSLSGTSGEQYF. The CDR3 DNA sequence: TGTGCCAGCAGCCTCTCCGGGACTAGCGGCGAGCAGTACTTC.

The V call is TRBV7-9, the J call TRBJ2-1; no reliable D call. Trimming stripped 2 bases from V and 1 base from J, with 6 bases between. Germline V gene data show CDR1 as SEHNR and CDR2 as FQNEAQ (reference sequence). The CDR3 is made up of 14 amino acids. The CDR3: CASSLSSSYNEQFF. In DNA, the CDR3 is TGTGCCAGCAGCTTATCGAGTTCCTACAATGAGCAGTTCTTC.

The chain is built from TRBV9 and TRBJ2-5; 8 bases are a match to TRBD2. CDR1 is SGDLS and CDR2 is YYNGEE in the germline V gene. The ends lost 3 bases at V and 5 bases at J; junction bases unmatched: 3. This CDR3 is 13 amino acids long. CDR3: CASSEAGGETQYF. The CDR3 DNA sequence: TGTGCCAGCAGCGAGGCGGGAGGCGAGACCCAGTACTTC.

The rearrangement links TRBV5-1 to TRBJ2-1; D gene unclear. The CDR3 spans 12 residues. Trimming stripped 4 bases from V and 5 bases from J, with 7 bases between. CDR1 and CDR2 from the germline V gene are SGHRS and YFSETQ. As DNA, the CDR3 is TGCGCCAGCAGCGTAACAAACAATGAGCAGTTCTTC. It codes for CASSVTNNEQFF.

The chain recombines TRBV29-1 with TRBJ2-3; tentative D call: TRBD2 (6 bases). The germline V gene has CDR1 SQVTM and CDR2 ANQGSEA. The CDR3 extends over 12 amino acids. Trimming shortened V by 3 bases and J by 4 bases, and 8 bases separated the two germline ends. In DNA form, the CDR3 reads TGCAGCGTTGATGGAGGGGCAGATACGCAGTATTTT. As protein: CSVDGGADTQYF.

This chain uses TRBV14 with TRBJ1-4; D uncertain. V lost 1 base, J lost 8 bases, and 17 bases lay in between. Germline values: CDR1 SGHDN, CDR2 FVKESK. The CDR3 is 16 amino acids. The CDR3 sequence: CASSQVSGPPREKLFF. The CDR3 DNA follows: TGTGCCAGCAGCCAAGTTAGCGGACCCCCGCGGGAAAAACTGTTTTTT.